This T cell receptor beta chain appears in the sequencing data of a study of blood T cell repertoires in COVID-19. As for the study in general: The analysed material was cDNA or gDNA that came from T cells, B-cell-depleted T cells, or PBMCs.

Germline V gives CDR1 GTSNPN, CDR2 SVGIG (reference sequence). Trimming removed 3 bases at V and 5 bases at J, with 25 bases between. This CDR3 region has 17 residues. Per the original data handling: Reference gene primers were amplified, and this amplification served to estimate nucleated cell counts. Libraries were prepared by immunoSEQ multiplex PCR; TCRdb keeps only in-frame clonotypes and omits some of them. V, J and clone size were drawn from that table, and D and trimming were deduced from the DNA. The sample includes 100,000 to 150,000 clones, roughly nine tenths of them seen just once. Seattle's enrolled individuals joined amid active infection and were then monitored longitudinally.

The clonotype originates from a woman aged 70-85 years with COVID-19, enrolled during active disease. Source material: peripheral blood. This sequence joins TRBV30 and TRBJ1-2; TRBD1 might be the D (6 bases). In DNA, the CDR3 is TGTGCCTGGAGGCGGGGGGCAGGCGGTTTCTTCCTTTATGGCTACACCTTC. Residues: CAWRRGAGGFFLYGYTF.